Below are 16 T cell receptor beta chains sequenced from a single sample in a study of Ad26.COV2.S vaccination and SARS-CoV-2 variants. Generated by immunoSEQ multiplex PCR, the TCRdb table keeps only in-frame clones and is missing some. The table has 350,000 to 500,000 clones, 75% to 95% seen once. Treatment meaning: 15 to 20 received Ad26.COV2.S at low or high dose, single or two shots; roughly 5 received placebo; per-sample allocation not given. On day 63 after the first injection, vaccine and placebo recipients gave samples. The sequenced sample was peripheral blood, obtained in a trial of Ad26.COV2.S vaccine versus placebo. The receptors originated from a person aged 18-60 years who received the Ad26.COV2.S COVID-19 vaccine or a placebo.

Here the CDR3 reads CASSVATGPYEQYF. The CDR3 DNA reads TGTGCCAGCAGCGTGGCGACAGGGCCCTACGAGCAGTACTTC. The chain couples TRBV5-4 to TRBJ2-7; 7 bases line up with TRBD1. The trim removed 4 bases at V and 2 bases at J, leaving 6 bases unmatched. In germline, CDR1 is SGHNT, CDR2 YYREEE (reference sequence). CDR3 length: 14 amino acids.

This clone showed up just once. The V gene is TRBV6-5, the J gene TRBJ1-2; 8 nucleotides line up with TRBD1. The germline CDR1 and CDR2 sequences are MNHEY and SVGAGI. Germline trimming cut 6 bases from V and 1 base from J; bases unmatched to any gene: 7. The CDR3 sequence is 15 residues long. The CDR3 sequence: CASRAAGQVNYGYTF. CDR3 sequence (DNA): TGTGCCAGCAGAGCCGCGGGACAGGTTAACTATGGCTACACCTTC.

The chain has TRBV18 and TRBJ2-7; tentatively, D is TRBD2 (7 bases). This CDR3 has 13 residues. V was shortened by 2 bases and J by 6 bases, with 11 bases between the two germline ends. Germline V gene sequence: CDR1 KGHSH, CDR2 LQKENI. CDR3 protein: CASSPAGEGEQYF. CDR3 nucleotide sequence: TGTGCCAGCTCACCAGCAGGGGAGGGCGAGCAGTACTTC.

The chain couples TRBV15 to TRBJ2-5; 7 nucleotides match TRBD1. V was clipped by 5 bases and J by 3 bases; unmatched bases: 0. CDR3 size: 12 residues. CDR1 and CDR2 from the germline V gene are LNHNV and YYDKDF (reference sequence). The chain's CDR3 is CATSDREETQYF. Written as DNA, the CDR3 is TGTGCCACCAGCGACAGGGAAGAGACCCAGTACTTC.

The chain uses TRBV7-9 and TRBJ1-3; unclear D gene. Trimming cost V 2 bases and J 1 base, with 9 bases left between them. The CDR3 runs to 15 residues. The V gene's germline CDR1 is SEHNR and CDR2 FQNEAQ (reference sequence). In nucleotides, the CDR3 is TGTGCCAGCAGCTTAAGAGGAGTTTCTGGAAACACCATATATTTT. The encoded protein is CASSLRGVSGNTIYF.

The chain carries TRBV19 and TRBJ2-6, with D possibly being TRBD1 or TRBD2 (5 bases each). Germline V lookup: CDR1 LNHDA, CDR2 SQIVND (reference sequence). With 3 bases removed from V and 1 base from J, the gap between germline ends came to 10 bases. This CDR3 spans 16 amino acids. CDR3: CASSMVGGSGANVLTF. The CDR3 coding sequence is TGTGCCAGTAGTATGGTTGGGGGTTCTGGGGCCAACGTCCTGACTTTC.

The chain combines TRBV4-3 with TRBJ1-2; no clear D gene. The CDR3 spans 15 residues. V was pared by 0 bases and J by 0 bases, with 8 bases between. The germline V gene has CDR1 LGHNA and CDR2 YSLEER. In DNA, the CDR3 is TGCGCCAGCAGCCAAGATTGGGGAACTAACTATGGCTACACCTTC. Protein product: CASSQDWGTNYGYTF.

The V and J genes are TRBV27 and TRBJ2-6; TRBD1 agrees at 11 bases. V dropped 0 bases and J dropped 1; count of bases not matched to a gene: 5. The CDR3 consists of 19 residues. CDR1 is MNHEY, CDR2 SMNVEV, per germline (reference sequence). This chain's CDR3 is CASSLSLGQGASGANVLTF. The CDR3 bases are TGTGCCAGCAGTTTATCGTTAGGACAGGGGGCGTCTGGGGCCAACGTCCTGACTTTC.

This clone occurred once. The chain is built from TRBV12-3 or TRBV12-4 and TRBJ2-4; no clear D. Deletions cut 3 bases from V and 1 base from J, with 4 bases between. This CDR3 has 13 amino acids. The DNA of the CDR3 is TGTGCCAGCAGTTTTAGCGCCAAAAACATTCAGTACTTC. The encoded protein is CASSFSAKNIQYF.

The J gene is TRBJ2-6, the V gene TRBV5-1, with D tentatively TRBD1 (5 bases). The CDR3 spans 18 residues. From germline, CDR1 is SGHRS and CDR2 YFSETQ. V lost 0 bases to trimming and J lost 0 bases, with 13 bases between them. The CDR3 sequence is CASSLVRAGPSGANVLTF. CDR3 in DNA: TGCGCCAGCAGCTTGGTCCGCGCAGGGCCCTCTGGGGCCAACGTCCTGACTTTC.

The chain has TRBV19 and TRBJ2-7; 11 bases are shared with TRBD2. V lost 6 bases to trimming and J lost 3 bases; unmatched junction nucleotides: 10. In germline, CDR1 is LNHDA, CDR2 SQIVND (reference sequence). This CDR3 spans 16 amino acids. The CDR3 spells CASSPFSGRALYEQYF. The CDR3 DNA reads as TGTGCCAGTAGCCCTTTTAGCGGGAGGGCCCTCTACGAGCAGTACTTC.

V gene TRBV7-2 combines with J gene TRBJ2-1; D unresolved. The CDR3 has 15 amino acids. The V end was cut by 1 base, the J end by 6 bases, with 13 bases between. In germline, CDR1 is SGHTA, CDR2 FQGNSA. The CDR3 sequence is CASSLVGSTGNEQFF. The CDR3 DNA reads TGTGCCAGCAGCTTAGTAGGGTCCACCGGCAATGAGCAGTTCTTC. The whole variable domain, remainder taken from reference TRBV7-2 and TRBJ2-1, is GAGVSQSPSNKVTEKGKDVELRCDPISGHTALYWYRQSLGQGLEFLIYFQGNSAPDKSGLPSDRFSAERTGGSVSTLTIQRTQQEDSAVYLCASSLVGSTGNEQFFGPGTRLTVL.

This chain links TRBV30 with TRBJ1-4; D is unresolved. The CDR3 totals 13 residues. Trimming cost V 2 bases and J 2 bases, with 6 bases left between them. From germline, CDR1 is GTSNPN and CDR2 SVGIG (reference sequence). This CDR3 is CAWSTMTNEKLFF. Here the CDR3 DNA reads TGTGCCTGGAGTACAATGACTAATGAAAAACTGTTTTTT.

The CDR3 region is CASSQVWRQFF. The CDR3 DNA follows: TGTGCCAGCAGCCAAGTTTGGCGGCAGTTCTTC. The chain employs TRBV14 and TRBJ2-1; no firm D call. The CDR3 is made up of 11 amino acids. Trimming cost V 1 base and J 12 bases, with 7 bases left between them. The germline V gene has CDR1 SGHDN and CDR2 FVKESK.

In DNA, the CDR3 is TGTGCCTGTACTGGACCTTACAATGAGCAGTTCTTC. Translated: CACTGPYNEQFF. This chain connects TRBV30 to TRBJ2-1; D unresolved. The germline gives CDR1 GTSNPN, CDR2 SVGIG (reference sequence). The CDR3 spans 12 residues. With 6 bases removed from V and 4 bases from J, the gap between germline ends came to 10 bases.

The V and J genes are TRBV5-8 and TRBJ1-1; D is unresolved. Germline lookup yields CDR1 SGHTS and CDR2 YDEGEE. V lost 2 bases and J lost 8, with 16 bases in between. The CDR3 extends over 14 amino acids. This CDR3 reads CASSFTRTALEAFF. In DNA, the CDR3 is TGTGCCAGCAGCTTCACACGGACTGCCCTCGAAGCTTTCTTT.